This TCR beta chain was obtained from a study of CD8+CD57+ T cells in acquired aplastic anemia listed by TCRdb under 2018. In the study overall: Extracted DNA from sorted CD4+ and CD8+ cells averaged around 3.3 ug, ranging from about 0.19 to 30 ug. A CD8+CD57+ expansion meant a frequency higher than the mean frequency seen in healthy subjects.

Turning to this clonotype: Its antigen is unknown. No base quality information exists; no much larger clone differs at one position.

Profiling of TCR beta VDJ combinations and CDR3 sequences used genomic DNA as the template. TCR repertoire sequencing was run on an Illumina HiSeq 2000. The original methods were these. Repertoires were assessed using TRBV/TRBJ rearrangement plots, CDR3 size and DJ length profiles, and Simpson's diversity index. Whichever DNA sequence was most abundant in the deep sequencing data was defined as the immunodominant clone. CDR3 amino acid sequences were checked for sharing across subjects and were also compared against the VDJdb database and published repertoires. Starting from the raw public reads, TCRdb applied fastp trimming at Q25, assembled clones with MiXCR and retained in-frame beta chains. One record per CDR3 amino acid sequence lists the most common genes and DNA. The V and J calls come from TCRdb's annotation, not from the publication. The sample has 120,000 or so distinct CDR3 sequences on record, approximately 40% of them singletons. The top ten clones comprise 2% to 3% of the sample.

The patients picked for sequencing were ones in whom flow cytometry had shown an expansion of CD8+CD57+ cells. Every patient had severe acquired aplastic anemia, diagnosed using the International Study of Aplastic Anemia and Agranulocytosis and Camitta criteria. At the time blood was sampled, none of the patients had received any therapy. In this study, sorted CD4+ and CD8+ T cells from the blood of healthy subjects and of severe aplastic anemia patients had their TCR repertoires deep-sequenced. Patients were enrolled under clinicaltrials.gov protocols 00001620, 01623167, 00001397, 00071045, 00081523 and 00961064 in the USA. Ficoll-Paque density gradient centrifugation was used to isolate peripheral blood mononuclear cells. Before DNA extraction, CD4+ and CD8+ T cells were sorted with FACS or magnetic beads. The germline V gene encodes CDR1 SGDLS and CDR2 YYNGEE. CDR3 length: 15 amino acids, cysteine to phenylalanine. Only the CDR3 DNA is retained, 45 bases long and in frame from the first base. V loses 3 bases at its end and J loses 8 bases; junction bases beyond the gene matches: 10.

General findings and caveats noted by the study authors: Although around 30 CD8+ CDR3 sequences were shared by patients and controls, these sequences appeared highly expressed in patients and within the immunodominant clones of patients. Between patients and healthy controls, no significant difference in CD8+ Simpson's diversity was found (P=0.060).

Sequencing was performed on sorted CD4+, CD8+, or CD8+CD57+ T cells (not recorded which) from PBMCs. The sequence links TRBV9 to TRBJ2-1, with 8 bases matching TRBD2. This sequence originates from a human donor with aplastic anemia. CDR3 loop: CASSESSGVRDEQFF. Here is the DNA: TGTGCCAGCAGCGAAAGTAGCGGGGTGCGCGATGAGCAGTTCTTC.